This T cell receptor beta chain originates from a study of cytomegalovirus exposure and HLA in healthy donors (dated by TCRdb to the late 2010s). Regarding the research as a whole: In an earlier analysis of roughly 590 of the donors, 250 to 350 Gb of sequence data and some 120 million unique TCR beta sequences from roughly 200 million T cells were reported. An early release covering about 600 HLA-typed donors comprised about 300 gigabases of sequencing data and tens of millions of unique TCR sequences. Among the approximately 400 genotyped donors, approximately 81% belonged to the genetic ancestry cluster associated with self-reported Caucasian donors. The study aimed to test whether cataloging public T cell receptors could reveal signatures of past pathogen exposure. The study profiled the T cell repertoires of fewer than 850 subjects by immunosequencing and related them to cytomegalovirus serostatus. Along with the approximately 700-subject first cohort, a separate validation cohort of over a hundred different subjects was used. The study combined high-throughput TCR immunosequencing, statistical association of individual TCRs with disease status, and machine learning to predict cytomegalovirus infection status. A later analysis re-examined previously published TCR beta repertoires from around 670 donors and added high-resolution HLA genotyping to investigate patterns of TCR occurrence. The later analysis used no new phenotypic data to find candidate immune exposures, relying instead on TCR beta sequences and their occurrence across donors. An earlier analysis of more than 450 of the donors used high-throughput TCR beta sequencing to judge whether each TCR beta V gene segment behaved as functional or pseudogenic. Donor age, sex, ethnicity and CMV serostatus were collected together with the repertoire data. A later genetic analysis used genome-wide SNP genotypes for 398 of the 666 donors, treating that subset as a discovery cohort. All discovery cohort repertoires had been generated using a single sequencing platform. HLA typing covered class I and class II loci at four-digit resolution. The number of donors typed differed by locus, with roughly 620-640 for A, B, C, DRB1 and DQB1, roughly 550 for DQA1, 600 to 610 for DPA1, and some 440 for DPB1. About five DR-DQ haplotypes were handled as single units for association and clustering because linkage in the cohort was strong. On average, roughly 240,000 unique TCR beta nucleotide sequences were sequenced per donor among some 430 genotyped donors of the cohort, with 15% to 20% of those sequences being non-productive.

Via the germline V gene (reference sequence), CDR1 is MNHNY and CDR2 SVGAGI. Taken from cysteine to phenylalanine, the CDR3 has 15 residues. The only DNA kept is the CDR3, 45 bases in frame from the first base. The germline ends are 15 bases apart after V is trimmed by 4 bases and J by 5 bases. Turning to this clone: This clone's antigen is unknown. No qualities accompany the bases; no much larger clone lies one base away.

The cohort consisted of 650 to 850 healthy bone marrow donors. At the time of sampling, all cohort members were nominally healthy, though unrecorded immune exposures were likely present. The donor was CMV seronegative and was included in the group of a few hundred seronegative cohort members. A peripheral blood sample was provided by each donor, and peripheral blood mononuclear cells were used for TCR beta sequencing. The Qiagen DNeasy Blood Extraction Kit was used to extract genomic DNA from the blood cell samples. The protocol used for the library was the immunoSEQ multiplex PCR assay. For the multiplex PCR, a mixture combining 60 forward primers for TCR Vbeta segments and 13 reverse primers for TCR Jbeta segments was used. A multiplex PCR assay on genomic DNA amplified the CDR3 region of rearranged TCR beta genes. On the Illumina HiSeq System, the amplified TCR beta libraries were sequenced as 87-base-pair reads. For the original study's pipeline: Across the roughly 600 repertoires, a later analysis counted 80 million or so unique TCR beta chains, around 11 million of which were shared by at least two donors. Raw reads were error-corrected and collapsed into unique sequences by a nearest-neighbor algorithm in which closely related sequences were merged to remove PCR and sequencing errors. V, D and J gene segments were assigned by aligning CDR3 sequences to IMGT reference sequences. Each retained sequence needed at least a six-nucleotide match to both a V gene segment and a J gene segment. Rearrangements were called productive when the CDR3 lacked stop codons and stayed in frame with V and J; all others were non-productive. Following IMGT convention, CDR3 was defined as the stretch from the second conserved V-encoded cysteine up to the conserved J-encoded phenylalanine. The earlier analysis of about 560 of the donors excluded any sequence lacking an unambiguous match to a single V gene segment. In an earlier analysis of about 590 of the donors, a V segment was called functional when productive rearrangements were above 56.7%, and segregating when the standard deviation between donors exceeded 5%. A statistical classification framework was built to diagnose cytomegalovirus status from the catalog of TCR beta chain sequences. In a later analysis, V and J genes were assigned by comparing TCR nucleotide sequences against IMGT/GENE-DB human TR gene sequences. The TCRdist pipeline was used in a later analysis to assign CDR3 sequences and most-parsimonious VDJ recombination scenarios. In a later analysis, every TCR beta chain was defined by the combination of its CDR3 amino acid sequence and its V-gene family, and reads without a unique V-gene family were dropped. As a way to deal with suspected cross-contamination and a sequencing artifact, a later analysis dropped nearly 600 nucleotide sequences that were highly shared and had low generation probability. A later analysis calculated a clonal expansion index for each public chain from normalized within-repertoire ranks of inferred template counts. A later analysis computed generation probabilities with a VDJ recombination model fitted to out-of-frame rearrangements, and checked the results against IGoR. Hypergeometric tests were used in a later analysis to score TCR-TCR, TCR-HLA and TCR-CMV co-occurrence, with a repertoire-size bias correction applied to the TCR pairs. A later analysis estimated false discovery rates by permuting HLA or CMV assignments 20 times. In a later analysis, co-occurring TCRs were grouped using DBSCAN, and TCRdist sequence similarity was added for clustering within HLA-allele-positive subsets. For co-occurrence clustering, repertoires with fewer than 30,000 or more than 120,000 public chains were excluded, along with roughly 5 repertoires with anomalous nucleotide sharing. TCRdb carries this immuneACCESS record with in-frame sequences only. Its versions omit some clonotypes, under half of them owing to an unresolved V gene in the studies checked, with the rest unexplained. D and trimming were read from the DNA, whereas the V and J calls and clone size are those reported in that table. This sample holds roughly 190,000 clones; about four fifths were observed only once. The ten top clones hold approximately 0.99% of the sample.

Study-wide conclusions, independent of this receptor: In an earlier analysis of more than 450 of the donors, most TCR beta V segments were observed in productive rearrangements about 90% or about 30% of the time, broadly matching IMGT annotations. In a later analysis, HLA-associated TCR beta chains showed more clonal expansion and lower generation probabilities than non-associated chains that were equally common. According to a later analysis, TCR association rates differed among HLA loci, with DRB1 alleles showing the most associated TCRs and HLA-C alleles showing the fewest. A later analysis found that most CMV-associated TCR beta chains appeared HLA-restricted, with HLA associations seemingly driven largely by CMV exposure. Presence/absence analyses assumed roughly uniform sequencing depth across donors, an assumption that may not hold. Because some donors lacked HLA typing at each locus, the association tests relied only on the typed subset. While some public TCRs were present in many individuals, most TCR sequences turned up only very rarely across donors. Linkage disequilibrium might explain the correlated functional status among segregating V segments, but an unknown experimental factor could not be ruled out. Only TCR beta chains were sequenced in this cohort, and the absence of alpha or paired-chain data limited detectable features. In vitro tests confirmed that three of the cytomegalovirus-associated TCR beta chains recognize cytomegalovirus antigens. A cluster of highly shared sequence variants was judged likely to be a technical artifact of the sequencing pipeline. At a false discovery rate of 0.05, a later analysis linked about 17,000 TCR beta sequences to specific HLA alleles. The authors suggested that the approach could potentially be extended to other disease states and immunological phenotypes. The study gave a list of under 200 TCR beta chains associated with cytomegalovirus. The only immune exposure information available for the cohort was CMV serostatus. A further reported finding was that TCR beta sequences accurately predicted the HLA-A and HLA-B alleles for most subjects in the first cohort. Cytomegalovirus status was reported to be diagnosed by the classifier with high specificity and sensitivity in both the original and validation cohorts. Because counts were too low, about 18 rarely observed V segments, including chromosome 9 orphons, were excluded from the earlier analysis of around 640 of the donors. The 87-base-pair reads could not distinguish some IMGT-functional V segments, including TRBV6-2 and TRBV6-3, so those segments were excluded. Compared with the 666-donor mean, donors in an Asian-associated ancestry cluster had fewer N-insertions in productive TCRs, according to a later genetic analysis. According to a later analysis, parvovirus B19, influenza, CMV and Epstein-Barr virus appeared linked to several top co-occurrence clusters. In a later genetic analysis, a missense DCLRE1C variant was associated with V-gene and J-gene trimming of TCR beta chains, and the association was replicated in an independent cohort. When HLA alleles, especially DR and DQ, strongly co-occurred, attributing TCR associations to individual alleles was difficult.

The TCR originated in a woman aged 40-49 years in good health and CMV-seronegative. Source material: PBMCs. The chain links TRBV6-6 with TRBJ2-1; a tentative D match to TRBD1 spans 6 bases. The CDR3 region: CASSSTNRVHNEQFF. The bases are TGTGCCAGCAGTTCAACTAACAGGGTGCACAATGAGCAGTTCTTC.